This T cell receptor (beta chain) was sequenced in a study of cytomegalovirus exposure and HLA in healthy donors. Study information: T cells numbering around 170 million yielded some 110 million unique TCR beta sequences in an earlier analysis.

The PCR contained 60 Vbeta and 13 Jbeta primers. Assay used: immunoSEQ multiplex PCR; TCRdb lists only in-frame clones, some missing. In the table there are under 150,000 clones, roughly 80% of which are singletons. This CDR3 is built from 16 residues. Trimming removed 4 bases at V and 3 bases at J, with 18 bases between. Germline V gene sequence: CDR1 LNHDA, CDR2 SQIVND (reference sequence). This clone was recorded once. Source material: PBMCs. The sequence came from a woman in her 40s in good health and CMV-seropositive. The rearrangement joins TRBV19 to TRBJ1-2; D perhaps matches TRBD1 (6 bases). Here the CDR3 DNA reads TGTGCCAGTAGTAGAACCCGGGATCCAGGGGACTATGGCTACACCTTC. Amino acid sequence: CASSRTRDPGDYGYTF.